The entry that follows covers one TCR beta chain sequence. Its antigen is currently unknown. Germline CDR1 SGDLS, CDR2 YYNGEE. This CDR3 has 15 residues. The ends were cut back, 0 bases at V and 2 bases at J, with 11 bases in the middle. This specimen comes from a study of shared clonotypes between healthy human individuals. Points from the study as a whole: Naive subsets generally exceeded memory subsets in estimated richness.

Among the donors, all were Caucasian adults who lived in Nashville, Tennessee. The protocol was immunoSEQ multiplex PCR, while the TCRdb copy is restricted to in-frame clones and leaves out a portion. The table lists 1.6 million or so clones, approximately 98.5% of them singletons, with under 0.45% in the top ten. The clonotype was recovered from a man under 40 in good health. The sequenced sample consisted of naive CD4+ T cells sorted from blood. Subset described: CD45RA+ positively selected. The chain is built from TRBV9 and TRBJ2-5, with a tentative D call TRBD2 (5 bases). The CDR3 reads CASSVATGIQETQYF. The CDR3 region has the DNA TGTGCCAGCAGCGTAGCTACGGGAATACAAGAGACCCAGTACTTC.